The next 10 T cell receptor beta chains were all read from a single sample in a study of blood T cell repertoires in COVID-19. Repertoires were generated with immunoSEQ multiplex PCR, while TCRdb's copy carries only in-frame clones and drops some. The data hold roughly 90,000 clones, with approximately 83% observed a single time. The sample was peripheral blood. These receptors all come from a woman aged 80 or over with active or convalescent COVID-19.

The chain recombines TRBV5-1 with TRBJ1-1; TRBD1 aligns across 11 bases. Germline V CDR1 and CDR2: SGHRS, YFSETQ. J gave up 5 bases and V 3 bases, and 6 bases lay outside the gene matches. The CDR3 has 15 residues. The CDR3 bases are TGCGCCAGCAGCTCGGGACAGGGGGATAGTACTGAAGCTTTCTTT. Its translation: CASSSGQGDSTEAFF. Drawing the rest from reference TRBV5-1 and TRBJ1-1, the complete variable domain is KAGVTQTPRYLIKTRGQQVTLSCSPISGHRSVSWYQQTPGQGLQFLFEYFSETQRNKGNFPGRFSGRQFSNSRSEMNVSTLELGDSALYLCASSSGQGDSTEAFFGQGTRLTVV.

This rearrangement joins TRBV19 to TRBJ2-7, with 14 positions matching TRBD2. The CDR3 runs 14 residues. V lost 5 bases and J lost 5; bases outside the gene matches: 2. CDR1 is LNHDA, CDR2 SQIVND, per germline (reference sequence). The CDR3 DNA is TGTGCCAGTAGTCCGGGACTAGCGGGAGACGAGCAGTACTTC. Protein: CASSPGLAGDEQYF. Full variable domain (outside the CDR3, taken from reference TRBV19 and TRBJ2-7): DGGITQSPKYLFRKEGQNVTLSCEQNLNHDAMYWYRQDPGQGLRLIYYSQIVNDFQKGDIAEGYSVSREKKESFPLTVTSAQKNPTAFYLCASSPGLAGDEQYFGPGTRLTVT.

This clone was counted a few times. The chain uses TRBV5-4 and TRBJ1-2; TRBD1 aligns across 8 bases. Trimming cost V 3 bases and J 2 bases; bases outside gene matches: 12. CDR3 length equals 17 residues. Per the germline V gene, CDR1 is SGHNT and CDR2 is YYREEE (reference sequence). The CDR3 reads CASSSWPRGQGNYGYTF. The DNA for the CDR3 is TGTGCCAGCAGCTCTTGGCCCCGCGGACAGGGAAACTATGGCTACACCTTC.

The gene calls are TRBV5-6 and TRBJ1-1, with 10 positions matching TRBD1. This CDR3 has 14 amino acids. The germline V gene has CDR1 SGHDT and CDR2 YYEEEE. The junction had 7 bases not matched to a gene; V was cut back by 1 base and J by 10 bases. The CDR3 loop reads CASSLRTGGFGAFF. Written as DNA, the CDR3 is TGTGCCAGCAGCTTGAGGACAGGGGGTTTTGGAGCTTTCTTT.

The V gene is TRBV2, the J gene TRBJ1-1, with no clear D. The CDR3 covers 15 residues. Germline V gives CDR1 SNHLY, CDR2 FYNNEI. Trimming removed 0 bases from V and 0 bases from J, with 8 bases in between. In DNA, the CDR3 is TGTGCCAGCAGTGAAGCCGGGAGAATGAACACTGAAGCTTTCTTT. It is translated as CASSEAGRMNTEAFF.

The chain joins TRBV11-3 to TRBJ2-3, with a possible D match to TRBD2 (5 bases). The CDR3 has 16 amino acids. Germline CDR1 and CDR2: SGHNT and YENEEA. V was shortened by 6 bases and J by 1 base, with 17 bases between the two germline ends. The CDR3 region is CASRRSPAGGTDTQYF. CDR3 in DNA: TGTGCCAGCAGACGAAGTCCGGCGGGCGGCACAGATACGCAGTATTTT.

The chain links TRBV9 to TRBJ2-1, with D uncertain. CDR3 length equals 13 residues. CDR1 and CDR2 from the germline V gene are SGDLS and YYNGEE. Trimming pared 3 bases from V and 7 bases from J, leaving 11 bases between. The CDR3, as DNA: TGTGCCAGCAGCGCTCCCGTAATGAATGAGCAGTTCTTC. Translation gives CASSAPVMNEQFF.

The chain carries TRBV6-5 and TRBJ1-5; weak D call: TRBD1 (6 bases). The germline CDR1 and CDR2 sequences are MNHEY and SVGAGI. V was clipped by 6 bases and J by 4 bases, with 10 bases between them. CDR3 length equals 13 residues. The CDR3 DNA is TGTGCCAGCAGAGACAGGAGTAATCAGCCCCAGCATTTT. Translating gives CASRDRSNQPQHF.

The rearrangement links TRBV5-1 to TRBJ2-3; TRBD1 agrees at 7 bases. V was pared by 3 bases and J by 1 base, with 2 bases of the junction left unmatched. CDR1 is SGHRS, CDR2 YFSETQ, per germline. This CDR3 has 14 amino acids. As DNA, the CDR3 is TGCGCCAGCAGCTCAGGACAGGGCACAGATACGCAGTATTTT. This codes for CASSSGQGTDTQYF. Full variable domain (rest looked up from reference TRBV5-1 and TRBJ2-3): KAGVTQTPRYLIKTRGQQVTLSCSPISGHRSVSWYQQTPGQGLQFLFEYFSETQRNKGNFPGRFSGRQFSNSRSEMNVSTLELGDSALYLCASSSGQGTDTQYFGPGTRLTVL.

The chain employs TRBV6-5 and TRBJ2-7, with 8 bases matching TRBD1. The CDR3 length is 15 residues. The V and J ends lost 2 bases and 1 base, in that order; junction bases with no gene match: 4. The V gene's germline CDR1 is MNHEY and CDR2 SVGAGI. CDR3 loop: CASSYAQGASYEQYF. The CDR3 nucleotides read TGTGCCAGCAGTTACGCGCAGGGGGCGTCCTACGAGCAGTACTTC.